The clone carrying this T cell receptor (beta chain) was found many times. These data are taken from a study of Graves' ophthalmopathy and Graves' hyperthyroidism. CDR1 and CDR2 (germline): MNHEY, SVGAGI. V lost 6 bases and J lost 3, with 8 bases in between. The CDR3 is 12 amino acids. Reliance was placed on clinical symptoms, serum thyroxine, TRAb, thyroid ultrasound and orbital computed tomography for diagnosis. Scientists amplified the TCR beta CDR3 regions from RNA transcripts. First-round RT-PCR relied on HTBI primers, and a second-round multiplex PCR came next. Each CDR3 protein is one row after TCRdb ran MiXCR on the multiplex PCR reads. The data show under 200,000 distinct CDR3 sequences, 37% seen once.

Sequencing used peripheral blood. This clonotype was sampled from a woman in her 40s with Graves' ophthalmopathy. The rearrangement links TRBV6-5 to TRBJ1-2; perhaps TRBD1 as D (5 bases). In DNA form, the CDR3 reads TGTGCCAGCAGCCTACAGGACTATGGCTACACCTTC. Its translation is CASSLQDYGYTF.